This is a list of T cell receptor beta chains from one sample in a study of cytomegalovirus exposure and HLA in healthy donors. Measured with immunoSEQ multiplex PCR; TCRdb has only the in-frame clones, and not every one. The sample has fewer than 250,000 clones; roughly 77% are singletons. Source material: PBMCs. The receptors come from a man between 35 and 55 years old in good health and CMV-seropositive. Both conserved end residues are part of each CDR3. D genes are given only for firm matches. Clone size is not always given. Where it is, it says once, few, many or a class for expanded clones.

>-|TRBV5-6|TRBJ2-2|TRBD2
TGTGCCAGCAGCTTGGGGCGGGAGCGTATCGGGGAGCTGTTTTTT
CASSLGRERIGELFF
>few|TRBV7-9|TRBJ2-7|-
TGTGCCAGCAGATCAGTAGGGCAGGGGAACTACGAGCAGTACTTC
CASRSVGQGNYEQYF
>-|TRBV7-3|TRBJ2-2|TRBD2
TGTGCCAGCAGCATCACTAGCGCGAACACCGGGGAGCTGTTTTTT
CASSITSANTGELFF
>-|TRBV30|TRBJ1-2|-
TGTGCCTGCTCGCCGGGACTCCGAGGCGGCTACACCTTC
CACSPGLRGGYTF
>-|TRBV29-1|TRBJ2-3|-
TGCAGCGTTGAAGGAGGTCCCCTTGGGGATACGCAGTATTTT
CSVEGGPLGDTQYF
>-|TRBV4-3|TRBJ2-1|-
TGCGCCAGCAGCCAAGACCTCCAGGGACTCTTCAATGAGCAGTTCTTC
CASSQDLQGLFNEQFF
>-|TRBV4-1|TRBJ2-5|-
TGCGCCAGCAGCCGACTCCCCCGGAAATTGGTACGGCCCGGGGAGACCCAGTACTTC
CASSRLPRKLVRPGETQYF
>-|TRBV7-2|TRBJ2-5|TRBD1
TGTGCCAGCAGCTTAGTATGGGACAGGGAACGTGAGACCCAGTACTTC
CASSLVWDRERETQYF
>-|TRBV28|TRBJ2-3|TRBD1
TGTGCCAGCAGTTCGGACAGGGGGTCCCCCATCTTAATTACTAGCACAGATACGCAGTATTTT
CASSSDRGSPILITSTDTQYF
>once|TRBV6-5|TRBJ2-7|TRBD2
TGTGCCAGCAGGACTAGCGGAGACTCCTACGAGCAGTACTTC
CASRTSGDSYEQYF
>-|TRBV6-6|TRBJ2-4|-
TGTGCCAGCAGACAGGGAGCCAAAAACATTCAGTACTTC
CASRQGAKNIQYF
>-|TRBV5-4|TRBJ2-3|-
TGTGCCAGCAGCTCAAGGTCCAGCGGGCCAGATACGCAGTATTTT
CASSSRSSGPDTQYF
>few|TRBV25-1|TRBJ2-5|TRBD1
TGTGCCAGCAGTCCTCCGGGACAGGGGGAGACCCAGTACTTC
CASSPPGQGETQYF
>-|TRBV7-8|TRBJ2-7|TRBD2
TGTGCCAGCAGCTCCCCTGGGACTAGCGGCACCTACGAGCAGTACTTC
CASSSPGTSGTYEQYF
>-|TRBV5-6|TRBJ1-1|TRBD1
TGTGCCAGCAGCAAAAGACCGGACAGGGGAAGTGAAGCTTTCTTT
CASSKRPDRGSEAFF
>-|TRBV4-1|TRBJ2-2|-
TGCGCCAGCAGCCAAGTCGGGGGTTTCGTCGGGGAGCTGTTTTTT
CASSQVGGFVGELFF
>-|TRBV7-9|TRBJ2-7|-
TGTTCCAGCAGCTTATCAGGGAAGGACGACGAGCAGTACTTC
CSSSLSGKDDEQYF
>-|TRBV12-5|TRBJ1-6|-
TGTGCTAGTGGTTTAACAGGGAATAATTCACCCCTCCACTTT
CASGLTGNNSPLHF
>-|TRBV10-2|TRBJ2-3|TRBD1
TGCGCCAGCGGGGGACAGATCACAGATACGCAGTATTTT
CASGGQITDTQYF
>-|TRBV18|TRBJ2-3|TRBD1
TGTGCCAGCTCACCCCACCGTTTGGGACAGGGAAGCACAGATACGCAGTATTTT
CASSPHRLGQGSTDTQYF
>-|TRBV9|TRBJ2-3|TRBD2
TGTGCCAGCAGCCTAAGTCACCCTTCACTAGCGGGAGGGGATACGCAGTATTTT
CASSLSHPSLAGGDTQYF
>-|TRBV27|TRBJ2-5|TRBD1
TGTGCCAGCAGTGGTTGGACAGGGGGGTGGGAGACCCAGTACTTC
CASSGWTGGWETQYF
>-|TRBV29-1|TRBJ2-3|TRBD2
TGCAGCGTTGAAGTGGGGGGGACTAGCGGGGGACCGGGGTATTTT
CSVEVGGTSGGPGYF
>-|TRBV5-6|TRBJ2-7|TRBD2
TGTGCCACCCGGACTAGCGCTGGAACCTACGAGCAGTACTTC
CATRTSAGTYEQYF
>-|TRBV2|TRBJ1-2|-
TGTGCCAGCAGTGGGTCGTTTCAGGACACCAAGGATGGCTACACCTTC
CASSGSFQDTKDGYTF
>few|TRBV6-5|TRBJ2-1|TRBD2
TGTGCCACTTCTAGCGGGAGGGCCGGTGAGCAGTTCTTC
CATSSGRAGEQFF
>-|TRBV4-2|TRBJ1-3|-
TGTGCCAGCAGCCAAGGTATAGCCTATGGAAACACCATATATTTT
CASSQGIAYGNTIYF
>-|TRBV7-9|TRBJ2-2|TRBD1
TGTGCCAGCAGGGCCACAGGGGGCTGGGGCACCGGGGAGCTGTTTTTT
CASRATGGWGTGELFF
>few|TRBV15|TRBJ1-2|-
TGTGCCACCAGCAGAGACAGGGGAGATTATGGCTACACCTTC
CATSRDRGDYGYTF
>-|TRBV6-6|TRBJ1-2|-
TGTGCCAGCAGTCCCGGAGCGGGAGGTGACTACACCTTC
CASSPGAGGDYTF
>-|TRBV7-8|TRBJ2-5|-
TGTGCCAGCAGCTTGCCCCGCCTAACGGGACATCTTCAAGAGACCCAGTACTTC
CASSLPRLTGHLQETQYF
>once|TRBV19|TRBJ1-5|TRBD1
TGTGCCAGTACCGAAAGGACAGGGTCGGTTCAGCCCCAGCATTTT
CASTERTGSVQPQHF
>few|TRBV5-1|TRBJ1-2|TRBD1
TGCGCCAGCAGCCGGAACCGGGACAGAGGGCCTTATGGCTACACCTTC
CASSRNRDRGPYGYTF
>-|TRBV5-1|TRBJ1-1|TRBD1
TGCGCCAGCAGCCCGGGGGACAGAGCTGAAGCTTTCTTT
CASSPGDRAEAFF
>-|TRBV15|TRBJ1-4|TRBD1
TGTGCCACCAGCAGGGCCAGGGACAGGAGAATTAATGAAAAACTGTTTTTT
CATSRARDRRINEKLFF
>-|TRBV6-1|TRBJ1-1|-
TGTGCCAGCAGAATAGTGAACACTGAAGCTTTCTTT
CASRIVNTEAFF
>-|TRBV29-1|TRBJ2-1|-
TGCAGCGTTAGTAGACAGTCCTCTGACCATGAGCAGTTCTTC
CSVSRQSSDHEQFF
>-|TRBV15|TRBJ2-5|-
TGTGCCACCAGCAGAGAAAGAGTCGGGGAGACCCAGTACTTC
CATSRERVGETQYF
>-|TRBV28|TRBJ2-5|-
TGTGCCAGCAGCTTCTCCTTGTACCAAGAGACCCAGTACTTC
CASSFSLYQETQYF
>-|TRBV18|TRBJ2-3|-
TGTGCCAGCTCACCGTACAGGGAAGATACGCAGTATTTT
CASSPYREDTQYF
>once|TRBV28|TRBJ2-5|TRBD2
TGTGCCAGCAGTCTTGGGACTAGACGACAAGAGACCCAGTACTTC
CASSLGTRRQETQYF
>once|TRBV2|TRBJ1-2|-
TGTGCCAGCAGTGATGGGGCAGGGGTTGGCTACACCTTC
CASSDGAGVGYTF
>-|TRBV10-3|TRBJ2-7|TRBD1
TGTGCCATTAGACCGGACAGGGGTATCCACGAGCAGTACTTC
CAIRPDRGIHEQYF
>-|TRBV11-1|TRBJ2-7|TRBD2
TGTGCCAGCAGCCATATAGGGACTAGCGAGAGCTCCTACGAGCAGTACTTC
CASSHIGTSESSYEQYF
>once|TRBV25-1|TRBJ1-2|-
TGTGCCAGCAGTGAATCCGAGGAAATCTATGGCTACACCTTC
CASSESEEIYGYTF
>-|TRBV5-1|TRBJ2-2|TRBD1
TGCGCCAGCAGCCTCCGGACAGGAAACACCGGGGAGCTGTTTTTT
CASSLRTGNTGELFF
>-|TRBV7-8|TRBJ2-3|TRBD2
TGTGCCAGCAGCCTTCTAGCGGGGGGGCGTGGAGATACGCAGTATTTT
CASSLLAGGRGDTQYF
>-|TRBV7-2|TRBJ2-7|TRBD2
TGTGCCAGCAGCTTGCGTGAGGGGAGGGACTACGAGCAGTACTTC
CASSLREGRDYEQYF
>-|TRBV7-8|TRBJ2-7|-
TGTGCCAGCAGCTTGTCAGCGACGTACGAGCAGTACTTC
CASSLSATYEQYF
>-|TRBV5-1|TRBJ2-1|TRBD1
TGCGCCAGCAGCGTCCACGGGACAGGAGGGGATGAGCAGTTCTTC
CASSVHGTGGDEQFF
>few|TRBV27|TRBJ2-7|-
TGTGCCCCCCAAGCCGCAGGCTCCTACGAGCAGTACTTC
CAPQAAGSYEQYF
>-|TRBV5-6|TRBJ2-7|-
TGTGCCAGCAGCTTTGGACAGCTTCGCTCCTACGAGCAGTACTTC
CASSFGQLRSYEQYF
>-|TRBV5-1|TRBJ2-3|TRBD2
TGCGCCAGCAGCTTGGTGGCGGGGGGCTCCCTTGGAACAGATACGCAGTATTTT
CASSLVAGGSLGTDTQYF
>-|TRBV5-6|TRBJ2-7|TRBD1
TGTGCCAGCAGCTTGGGGGCAGGGGGAAGCATCTCCTACGAGCAGTACTTC
CASSLGAGGSISYEQYF
>-|TRBV1|TRBJ2-2|-
TGCACCAGCAGCCAAGATCTCGGAAGAAGGGGGCGAGGCGGGGAGCTGTTTTTT
CTSSQDLGRRGRGGELFF
>-|TRBV18|TRBJ2-3|-
TGTGCCAGCTCACCTCTGAGCGCCGGGTACGGCACAGATACGCAGTATTTT
CASSPLSAGYGTDTQYF